The rows below give T cell receptor beta chains drawn from one sample of a study of blood T cells in healthy people across ages. MiXCR was run by TCRdb on the 5' RACE reads, yielding one entry per CDR3 protein. The table shows some 1,500,000 distinct CDR3 sequences, with 42% occurring only once. Material for sequencing was blood. These receptors were obtained from a young woman in good health. The CDR3 runs from the conserved cysteine through the conserved F or W. D genes are given only for firm matches. Part of the rows lack a size; the others show once, few, many or a class for expanded clones.

V	size	D	J	CDR3	DNA
TRBV7-2	NA	TRBD1	TRBJ1-5	CASSSQGGDNQPQHF	TGTGCCAGCAGCTCTCAGGGGGGAGACAATCAGCCCCAGCATTTT
TRBV10-3	few	TRBD2	TRBJ2-7	CAISDSLIGGINEQYF	TGTGCCATCAGCGATAGCCTGATCGGGGGGATCAATGAGCAGTACTTC
TRBV4-1	NA	TRBD1	TRBJ1-2	CAGSKGPGTGYGYTF	TGCGCCGGCAGCAAAGGCCCCGGGACAGGGTATGGCTACACCTTC
TRBV7-2	few	NA	TRBJ1-5	CASSLLGGGIDQPQHF	TGTGCCAGCAGTCTCTTGGGAGGGGGTATAGACCAGCCCCAGCATTTT
TRBV6-6	NA	TRBD1	TRBJ1-2	CASSPATRQGPVPGYTF	TGTGCCAGCAGCCCCGCCACCAGACAGGGGCCCGTACCTGGCTACACCTTC
TRBV6-5	many	TRBD1	TRBJ2-4	CASSTGQGGIQYF	TGTGCCAGCAGTACGGGACAGGGTGGCATTCAGTACTTC
TRBV12-3/TRBV12-4	NA	NA	TRBJ1-5	CASSLVDQVRPQHF	TGTGCCAGCAGTTTAGTGGACCAGGTAAGGCCCCAGCATTTT
TRBV27	few	TRBD2	TRBJ2-7	CASSLNGLAVTYEQYF	TGTGCCAGCAGTTTAAATGGCCTAGCGGTCACCTACGAGCAGTACTTC
TRBV6-5	once	NA	TRBJ2-7	CASSYNSDSSYEQYF	TGTGCCAGCAGTTACAATTCGGACAGCTCCTACGAGCAGTACTTC
TRBV20-1	NA	NA	TRBJ1-1	CSARDHNRGDTEAFF	TGCAGTGCTAGAGATCATAATAGGGGGGACACTGAAGCTTTCTTT
TRBV18	few	NA	TRBJ2-5	CASSRGRAQETQYF	TGTGCCAGCTCACGGGGCCGGGCCCAAGAGACCCAGTACTTC
TRBV11-2	NA	NA	TRBJ2-3	CANSRMNTQYF	TGTGCCAACAGCCGTATGAATACGCAGTATTTT
TRBV5-1	many	NA	TRBJ1-4	CASSLDGKLFF	TGCGCCAGCAGCTTGGACGGGAAGCTGTTTTTT
TRBV7-6	NA	NA	TRBJ2-7	CASSLMVGVNYYEQYF	TGTGCCAGCAGCTTAATGGTAGGAGTCAATTACTACGAGCAGTACTTC
TRBV24-1	NA	TRBD1	TRBJ1-1	CATSDPFRDRAFF	TGTGCCACCAGTGACCCTTTCCGGGACAGAGCTTTCTTT
TRBV7-7	NA	NA	TRBJ2-1	CASSSSSGGDNEQFF	NA
TRBV12-3/TRBV12-4	many	TRBD1	TRBJ2-5	CASSHSDRGTETQYF	TGTGCCAGCAGTCACTCGGACAGGGGAACGGAGACCCAGTACTTC
TRBV6-6	once	NA	TRBJ1-4	CASRTDSEKLFF	TGTGCCAGCAGGACCGATAGTGAAAAACTGTTTTTT
TRBV6-2/TRBV6-3	NA	TRBD2	TRBJ2-1	CASSYRGLAGDEQFF	TGTGCCAGCAGTTACCGGGGACTAGCGGGCGATGAGCAGTTCTTC
TRBV4-1	few	NA	TRBJ1-5	CASSQVPTDQPQHF	TGCGCCAGCAGCCAAGTTCCAACCGATCAGCCCCAGCATTTT
TRBV24-1	once	NA	TRBJ1-5	CATSDRTGIQPQHF	TGTGCCACCAGTGACCGAACAGGGATTCAGCCCCAGCATTTT
TRBV24-1	NA	NA	TRBJ2-1	CATSDSGTGSSYNEQFF	TGTGCCACCAGTGATTCTGGGACGGGGAGCTCCTACAATGAGCAGTTCTTC
TRBV5-1	few	TRBD2	TRBJ2-7	CASSLEAGGLAAYEQYF	TGCGCCAGCAGCTTGGAGGCGGGGGGACTAGCGGCCTACGAGCAGTACTTC
TRBV4-1	NA	NA	TRBJ1-2	CASSQATKGGYGYTF	TGCGCCAGCAGCCAAGCAACTAAAGGGGGGTATGGCTACACCTTC
TRBV20-1	few	NA	TRBJ2-2	CSAQQRRGPGELFF	TGCAGTGCTCAACAAAGGCGGGGGCCCGGGGAGCTGTTTTTT
TRBV7-2	NA	TRBD1	TRBJ1-2	CASSLKTGSNYGYTF	TGTGCCAGCAGCTTAAAGACAGGGTCTAACTATGGCTACACCTTC
TRBV7-9	NA	TRBD2	TRBJ2-1	CASSLDAGGREFF	TGTGCCAGCAGCTTAGACGCGGGGGGGCGCGAGTTCTTC
TRBV9	NA	TRBD1	TRBJ2-1	CASSVEAQGVDEQFF	TGTGCCAGCAGCGTAGAGGCCCAGGGGGTCGATGAGCAGTTCTTC
TRBV12-3/TRBV12-4	few	NA	TRBJ2-1	CASTRGSYNEQFF	TGTGCCAGCACTCGGGGGTCATACAATGAGCAGTTCTTC
TRBV3-1	few	NA	TRBJ1-2	CASSSMWGNYGYTF	TGTGCCAGCAGCTCAATGTGGGGGAACTATGGCTACACCTTC
TRBV20-1	few	NA	TRBJ1-2	CSARDPVGYGYTF	TGCAGTGCTAGAGATCCCGTGGGCTATGGCTACACCTTC
TRBV18	once	TRBD1	TRBJ1-1	CASSPIYRGSNTEAFF	TGTGCCAGCTCACCAATCTACAGGGGATCAAACACTGAAGCTTTCTTT
TRBV14	NA	NA	TRBJ2-3	CASSQDLGGSTQYF	TGTGCCAGCAGCCAAGATCTGGGGGGATCTACGCAGTATTTT
TRBV28	NA	NA	TRBJ1-2	CASSEQDSYGYTF	TGTGCCAGCAGTGAACAGGATAGCTATGGCTACACCTTC
TRBV9	few	NA	TRBJ2-1	CASSVGPDLAQFF	TGTGCCAGCAGCGTAGGTCCAGACCTTGCCCAGTTCTTC
TRBV6-6	NA	NA	TRBJ1-1	CASNARNTEAFF	TGTGCCAGCAACGCCCGGAACACTGAAGCTTTCTTT
TRBV4-2	NA	NA	TRBJ1-2	CASSQPGGYVGYTF	TGTGCCAGCAGCCAACCGGGGGGCTACGTCGGCTACACCTTC
TRBV5-6	NA	TRBD2	TRBJ2-1	CASSLGLAGVSSYNEQFF	TGTGCCAGCAGCTTGGGACTAGCGGGTGTTAGCTCCTACAATGAGCAGTTCTTC
TRBV7-2	few	TRBD2	TRBJ2-1	CASSKRLGLAGVNEQFF	TGTGCCAGCAGCAAGAGACTGGGACTAGCGGGAGTCAATGAGCAGTTCTTC
TRBV20-1	NA	TRBD2	TRBJ2-5	CSATSRGGSREETQYF	TGCAGTGCTACATCCCGGGGGGGCTCCCGGGAGGAGACCCAGTACTTC
TRBV6-2/TRBV6-3	NA	NA	TRBJ2-7	CASSYSFLRKRGYEQYF	TGTGCCAGCAGTTACTCGTTTCTTCGGAAAAGGGGCTACGAGCAGTACTTC
TRBV20-1	NA	TRBD2	TRBJ2-2	CSAGGLAGTGELFF	TGCAGTGCGGGGGGACTAGCGGGGACCGGGGAGCTGTTTTTT